These 18 T cell receptor beta chains came from one sample sequenced in a study of T cells after yellow fever vaccination. TCRdb called the 5' RACE reads again in MiXCR, with one record for every CDR3 protein. Here the sample spans about 630,000 distinct CDR3 sequences, more than 9% being singletons. Sequences were derived from PBMCs, sampled on the day of the yellow fever booster vaccination. These receptors all come from a man aged 30 to 45 who received the YFV17D yellow fever vaccine.

This clonotype was picked up a small number of times. For the CDR3, the DNA is TGTGCCAGCAGCCGCGGGAGGGTCTACGAGCAGTACTTC. This sequence encodes CASSRGRVYEQYF. The gene calls are TRBV14 and TRBJ2-7; TRBD2 aligns across 9 bases. From germline, CDR1 is SGHDN and CDR2 FVKESK. The CDR3 length is 13 residues. J lost 3 bases, V lost 4 bases, and 1 base had no gene match.

V usage is TRBV25-1 and J usage is TRBJ2-5; D uncertain. Germline assignment: CDR1 MGHDK and CDR2 SYGVNS. V lost 2 bases and J lost 3, with 10 bases in between. The CDR3 totals 14 residues. The CDR3 DNA sequence: TGTGCCAGCAGTGAACCAGGAAGTGAAGAGACCCAGTACTTC. It encodes CASSEPGSEETQYF.

This clonotype appeared a few times. The chain combines TRBV30 with TRBJ1-6, with 8 bases lining up with TRBD1. CDR1 GTSNPN and CDR2 SVGIG come from the germline V gene (reference sequence). The CDR3 has 14 amino acids. V shed 0 bases and J 9 bases; nucleotides not matched to a gene: 4. DNA for the CDR3: TGTGCCTGGAGTGTACCAGGGGGCGGTTCACCCCTCCACTTT. Amino acid sequence: CAWSVPGGGSPLHF.

This sequence joins TRBV9 and TRBJ2-3; 9 nucleotides line up with TRBD2. The CDR3 loop spans 17 amino acids. Germline V lookup: CDR1 SGDLS, CDR2 YYNGEE. Trimming at V came to 4 bases and at J to 0 bases, leaving 9 bases not matched to a gene. In nucleotides, the CDR3 is TGTGCCAGCAGCCGCGCCCCCACTAGCGGGAGCACAGATACGCAGTATTTT. This codes for CASSRAPTSGSTDTQYF.

The rearrangement uses TRBV19 and TRBJ2-1; D call uncertain. This CDR3 is built from 15 residues. The V end was cut by 8 bases, the J end by 0 bases, with 14 bases between. Looked up from germline, CDR1 is LNHDA and CDR2 is SQIVND (reference sequence). CDR3 nucleotide sequence: TGTGCCAGTCATTCCCACCTGAGCTCCTACAATGAGCAGTTCTTC. Its translation: CASHSHLSSYNEQFF. Together with reference TRBV19 and TRBJ2-1, the CDR3 gives the full variable domain: DGGITQSPKYLFRKEGQNVTLSCEQNLNHDAMYWYRQDPGQGLRLIYYSQIVNDFQKGDIAEGYSVSREKKESFPLTVTSAQKNPTAFYLCASHSHLSSYNEQFFGPGTRLTVL.

This clonotype has only a few counts. V usage is TRBV5-1 and J usage is TRBJ2-1, with D perhaps matching TRBD2 (5 bases). V was cut by 1 base and J by 5 bases, with 16 bases left in between. Per germline, CDR1 SGHRS and CDR2 YFSETQ. This CDR3 contains 16 residues. In nucleotides, the CDR3 is TGCGCCAGCAGCTTGTATTCCCTAGCAGGTCACAATGAGCAGTTCTTC. Translating it yields CASSLYSLAGHNEQFF.

This clonotype was seen a handful of times. The V and J genes are TRBV25-1 and TRBJ2-5; D remains ambiguous. The V and J ends lost 6 bases and 6 bases respectively, with 8 bases between them. In germline, CDR1 is MGHDK, CDR2 SYGVNS. The CDR3 extends over 11 amino acids. The CDR3 spells CASSIWQTQYF. The CDR3 DNA reads TGTGCCAGCAGCATTTGGCAGACCCAGTACTTC.

The V and J genes are TRBV20-1 and TRBJ2-2; 9 positions match TRBD2. Per germline, CDR1 DFQATT and CDR2 SNEGSKA (reference sequence). The V gene end was trimmed by 0 bases and the J gene end by 7 bases; junction bases not matched to a gene: 12. This CDR3 is built from 17 residues. CDR3 sequence: CSARDRKIAGVYGELFF. The CDR3 DNA follows: TGCAGTGCTAGAGATCGGAAAATAGCGGGAGTCTACGGGGAGCTGTTTTTT.

This clonotype turned up a few times. The rearrangement uses TRBV5-6 and TRBJ2-2; D not resolved. The germline gives CDR1 SGHDT, CDR2 YYEEEE. The CDR3 extends over 17 amino acids. Trimming removed 2 bases at V and 2 bases at J, with 16 bases between. The CDR3 spells CASSFKMTSINTGELFF. DNA for the CDR3: TGTGCCAGCAGCTTCAAGATGACCTCGATTAACACCGGGGAGCTGTTTTTT.

This clonotype was detected a few times. The gene calls are TRBV6-1 and TRBJ2-2; the D call may be TRBD1 or TRBD2 (5 bases each). The CDR3 is 14 amino acids. V was shortened by 5 bases and J by 5 bases, with 12 bases between the two germline ends. CDR1 MNHNS and CDR2 SASEGT come from the germline V gene. For the CDR3, the DNA is TGTGCCAGCAGTCGAGGGGTTAGGACCGGGGAGCTGTTTTTT. Translating gives CASSRGVRTGELFF.

The rearrangement uses TRBV6-6 and TRBJ1-3; D may be TRBD1 (6 bases). Trimming removed 1 base from V and 7 bases from J, with 8 bases in between. Per the germline V gene, CDR1 is MNHNY and CDR2 is SVGAGI (reference sequence). The CDR3 spans 13 residues. CDR3 sequence (DNA): TGTGCCAGCAGTTACTTGGGGGGCAACACCATATATTTT. Translated: CASSYLGGNTIYF.

This clonotype came up a few times. This chain uses TRBV7-8 with TRBJ2-7, with D perhaps matching TRBD1 or TRBD2 (7 bases each). The CDR3 is 15 residues long. The ends were cut back, 1 base at V and 2 bases at J, with 12 bases in the middle. Germline-derived CDR1 and CDR2 are SGHVS and FQNEAQ. The CDR3 nucleotides read TGTGCCAGCAGCTTAGACGGGGGGACAGCCTACGAGCAGTACTTC. It is translated as CASSLDGGTAYEQYF. The full variable domain, rest sourced from reference TRBV7-8 and TRBJ2-7, is GAGVSQSPRYKVAKRGQDVALRCDPISGHVSLFWYQQALGQGPEFLTYFQNEAQLDKSGLPSDRFFAERPEGSVSTLKIQRTQQEDSAVYLCASSLDGGTAYEQYFGPGTRLTVT.

This clonotype has just a few counts. The chain recombines TRBV6-1 with TRBJ2-2; D ambiguous. V was shortened by 6 bases and J by 1 base, with 15 bases between the two germline ends. The germline V gene has CDR1 MNHNS and CDR2 SASEGT. The CDR3 length is 16 residues. The CDR3 reads CASSPPKGRNTGELFF. DNA of the CDR3: TGTGCCAGCAGCCCCCCGAAGGGTAGGAACACCGGGGAGCTGTTTTTT.

This chain links TRBV7-2 with TRBJ1-4; D gene uncertain. This CDR3 is 15 amino acids long. Germline V CDR1 and CDR2: SGHTA, FQGNSA. V lost 4 bases, J lost 5 bases, and 14 bases lay in between. CDR3 region: CASSSRTRTNEKLFF. In DNA form, the CDR3 reads TGTGCCAGCAGCTCTCGGACCCGAACGAATGAAAAACTGTTTTTT.

In this sample, this clonotype turned up a few times. The chain combines TRBV11-2 with TRBJ2-1; 15 positions agree with TRBD2. Germline V lookup: CDR1 SGHAT, CDR2 FQNNGV. The CDR3 contains 18 residues. The V gene end was trimmed by 4 bases and the J gene end by 8 bases; junction bases not matched to a gene: 12. DNA for the CDR3: TGTGCCAGCAGCTCAATGAACCCCGGACTAGCGGGAGGGTATGAGCAGTTCTTC. Translation gives CASSSMNPGLAGGYEQFF. Full variable domain (remainder filled in from reference TRBV11-2 and TRBJ2-1): EAGVAQSPRYKIIEKRQSVAFWCNPISGHATLYWYQQILGQGPKLLIQFQNNGVVDDSQLPKDRFSAERLKGVDSTLKIQPAKLEDSAVYLCASSSMNPGLAGGYEQFFGPGTRLTVL.

The chain combines TRBV9 with TRBJ2-3, with D possibly TRBD2 on 5 matching bases. The CDR3 runs to 14 residues. V was cut by 3 bases and J by 2 bases, with 10 bases left in between. In germline, CDR1 is SGDLS, CDR2 YYNGEE. CDR3 nucleotides: TGTGCCAGCAGCGGAGGACTGTTCACAGATACGCAGTATTTT. It specifies CASSGGLFTDTQYF.

This chain links TRBV10-3 with TRBJ2-3, with D tentatively TRBD2 (6 bases). The germline V gene encodes CDR1 ENHRY and CDR2 SYGVKD. V was cut by 4 bases and J by 5 bases, with 16 bases left in between. This CDR3 is 15 amino acids long. The DNA for the CDR3 is TGTGCCATCAGTGGGGACTCACGTTCCGGAGATACGCAGTATTTT. Its translation is CAISGDSRSGDTQYF.

The V and J genes are TRBV18 and TRBJ2-7; D assignment may be TRBD1 or TRBD2 (5 bases each). The germline V gene encodes CDR1 KGHSH and CDR2 LQKENI. This CDR3 contains 14 residues. Trimming stripped 6 bases from V and 1 base from J, with 13 bases between. CDR3 sequence reads: CASSFGTASYEQYF. DNA of the CDR3: TGTGCCAGCTCGTTTGGGACGGCATCCTACGAGCAGTACTTC.